The 5 T cell receptor beta chains presented below share a single source sample, sequenced in a study of Ad26.COV2.S vaccination and SARS-CoV-2 variants. Specified treatment: 19 received Ad26.COV2.S at low or high dose, single or two shots; roughly 5 received placebo; per-sample allocation not given. It was on day 63 after the first vaccine or placebo injection that samples were taken. Sequencing used immunoSEQ multiplex PCR; TCRdb keeps in-frame clones, though not all of them. The sample shows roughly 680,000 clones, around 92% of them seen only once. The starting material was peripheral blood, obtained in a trial of Ad26.COV2.S vaccine versus placebo. These receptors were taken from a person between 18 and 65 years old who received the Ad26.COV2.S COVID-19 vaccine or a placebo.

J is TRBJ2-5 and V is TRBV6-6, with D perhaps matching TRBD1 (6 bases). Between the trimmed V and J ends, which lost 6 bases and 4 bases, there was a span of 15 bases. Germline V CDR1 and CDR2: MNHNY, SVGAGI (reference sequence). There are 14 residues in the CDR3. CDR3 sequence: CASRDHRAGETQYF. The CDR3 DNA follows: TGTGCCAGCAGGGACCACAGGGCGGGAGAGACCCAGTACTTC.

The chain has TRBV6-2 or TRBV6-3 and TRBJ2-7, with TRBD1 matching 8 bases. CDR1 and CDR2 (germline): MNHEY, SVGEGT. The CDR3 loop spans 14 amino acids. The V segment lost 0 bases and the J segment 5 bases; nucleotides outside the gene matches: 3. The CDR3 DNA follows: TGTGCCAGCAGTTACTCGTTGGACAGGGACGAGCAGTACTTC. This sequence encodes CASSYSLDRDEQYF.

The gene calls are TRBV12-5 and TRBJ2-2, with 7 bases that match TRBD2. The V gene end was trimmed by 2 bases and the J gene end by 5 bases; junction bases not matched to a gene: 11. Germline CDR1 reads LGHNT; CDR2 reads FRNRAP. The CDR3 covers 17 residues. The CDR3 spells CASGLFDVAGDTGELFF. The CDR3 coding sequence is TGTGCTAGTGGTTTGTTCGATGTGGCGGGAGATACCGGGGAGCTGTTTTTT. The entire variable domain, with the rest obtained from reference TRBV12-5 and TRBJ2-2, is as follows: DARVTQTPRHKVTEMGQEVTMRCQPILGHNTVFWYRQTMMQGLELLAYFRNRAPLDDSGMPKDRFSAEMPDATLATLKIQPSEPRDSAVYFCASGLFDVAGDTGELFFGEGSRLTVL.

This clone showed up just once. The chain employs TRBV7-8 and TRBJ2-3; D remains ambiguous. The CDR3 sequence is 13 residues long. Trimming shortened V by 6 bases and J by 0 bases, and 7 bases separated the two germline ends. Germline V gene lookup returns CDR1 SGHVS and CDR2 FQNEAQ. In DNA form, the CDR3 reads TGTGCCAGCAGTCGGTCAAGCACAGATACGCAGTATTTT. This gives the protein CASSRSSTDTQYF.

V gene TRBV18 combines with J gene TRBJ2-5; D might be TRBD2 (7 bases). The CDR3 contains 15 residues. V lost 6 bases and J 5 bases, leaving 19 bases between the germline ends. Germline lookup yields CDR1 KGHSH and CDR2 LQKENI. CDR3 sequence: CASSPRGGVEETQYF. The CDR3 DNA sequence: TGTGCCAGCTCCCCTAGAGGGGGGGTAGAGGAGACCCAGTACTTC.